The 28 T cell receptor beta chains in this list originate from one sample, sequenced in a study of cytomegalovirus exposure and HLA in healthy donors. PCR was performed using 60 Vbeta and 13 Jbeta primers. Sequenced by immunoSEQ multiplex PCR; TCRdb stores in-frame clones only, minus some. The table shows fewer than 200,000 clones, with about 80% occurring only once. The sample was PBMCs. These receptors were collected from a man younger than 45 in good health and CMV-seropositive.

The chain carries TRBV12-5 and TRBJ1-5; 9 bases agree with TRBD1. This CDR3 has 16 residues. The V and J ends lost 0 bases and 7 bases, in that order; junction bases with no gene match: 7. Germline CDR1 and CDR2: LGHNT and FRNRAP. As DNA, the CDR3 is TGTGCTAGTGGTTTGGTACGGACAGGGGTCAGGCAGCCCCAGCATTTT. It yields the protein CASGLVRTGVRQPQHF.

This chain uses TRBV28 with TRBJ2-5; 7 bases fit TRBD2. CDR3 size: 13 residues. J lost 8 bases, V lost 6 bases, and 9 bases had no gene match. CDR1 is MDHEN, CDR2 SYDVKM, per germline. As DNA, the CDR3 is TGTGCCAGCAGCCCTGGACTAGTTTTAACCCAGTACTTC. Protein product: CASSPGLVLTQYF.

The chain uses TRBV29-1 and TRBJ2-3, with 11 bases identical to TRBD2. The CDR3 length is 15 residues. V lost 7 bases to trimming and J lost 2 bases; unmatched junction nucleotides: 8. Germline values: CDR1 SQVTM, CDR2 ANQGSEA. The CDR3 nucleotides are TGCAGCGCCGGGACTAGCGGAGGGGTCACAGATACGCAGTATTTT. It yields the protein CSAGTSGGVTDTQYF.

Here the CDR3 DNA reads TGTGCCAGCAGCCTAATGCAGGGCAATCAGCCCCAGCATTTT. Translated: CASSLMQGNQPQHF. This chain links TRBV28 with TRBJ1-5; D is uncertain. The length of the CDR3 is 14 residues. Germline CDR1 reads MDHEN; CDR2 reads SYDVKM. The V end was cut by 6 bases, the J end by 2 bases, with 11 bases between.

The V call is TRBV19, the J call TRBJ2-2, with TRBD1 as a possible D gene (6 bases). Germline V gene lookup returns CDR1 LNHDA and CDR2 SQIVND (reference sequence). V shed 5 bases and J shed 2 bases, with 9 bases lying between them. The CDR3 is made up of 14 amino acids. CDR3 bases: TGTGCCAGTAGTTGGACAGCTAACACCGGGGAGCTGTTTTTT. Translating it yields CASSWTANTGELFF. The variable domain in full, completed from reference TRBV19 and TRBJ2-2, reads DGGITQSPKYLFRKEGQNVTLSCEQNLNHDAMYWYRQDPGQGLRLIYYSQIVNDFQKGDIAEGYSVSREKKESFPLTVTSAQKNPTAFYLCASSWTANTGELFFGEGSRLTVL.

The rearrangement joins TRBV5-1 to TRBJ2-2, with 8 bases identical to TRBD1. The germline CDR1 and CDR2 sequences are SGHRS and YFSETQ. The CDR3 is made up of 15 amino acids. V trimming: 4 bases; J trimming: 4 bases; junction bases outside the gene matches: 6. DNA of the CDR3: TGCGCCAGCAGCCGTGGACAGGGAGGCACCGGGGAGCTGTTTTTT. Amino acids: CASSRGQGGTGELFF.

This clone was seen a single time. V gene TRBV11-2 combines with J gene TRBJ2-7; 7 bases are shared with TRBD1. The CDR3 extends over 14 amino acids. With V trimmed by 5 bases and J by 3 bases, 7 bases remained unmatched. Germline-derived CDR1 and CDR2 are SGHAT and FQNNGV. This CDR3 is CASSPMTGHYEQYF. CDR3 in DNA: TGTGCCAGCAGCCCGATGACAGGGCACTACGAGCAGTACTTC.

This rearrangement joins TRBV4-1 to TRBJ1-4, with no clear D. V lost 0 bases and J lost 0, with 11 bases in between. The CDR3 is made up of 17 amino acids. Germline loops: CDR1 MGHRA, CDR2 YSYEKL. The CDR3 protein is CASSQDELQATNEKLFF. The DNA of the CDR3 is TGCGCCAGCAGCCAAGATGAGTTGCAGGCAACTAATGAAAAACTGTTTTTT.

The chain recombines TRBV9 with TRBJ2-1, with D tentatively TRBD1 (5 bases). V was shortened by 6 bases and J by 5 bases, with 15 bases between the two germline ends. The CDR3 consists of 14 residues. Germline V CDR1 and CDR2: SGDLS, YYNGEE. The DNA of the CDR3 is TGTGCCAGCAAGAAGGGGCGTGGGGACAATGAGCAGTTCTTC. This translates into CASKKGRGDNEQFF. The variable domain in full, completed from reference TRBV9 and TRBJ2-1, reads DSGVTQTPKHLITATGQRVTLRCSPRSGDLSVYWYQQSLDQGLQFLIQYYNGEERAKGNILERFSAQQFPDLHSELNLSSLELGDSALYFCASKKGRGDNEQFFGPGTRLTVL.

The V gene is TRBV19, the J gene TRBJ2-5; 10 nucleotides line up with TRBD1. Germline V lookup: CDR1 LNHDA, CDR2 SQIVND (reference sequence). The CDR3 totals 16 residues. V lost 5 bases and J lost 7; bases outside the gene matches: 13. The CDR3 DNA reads TGTGCCAGTAGTCCGCGGACAGGGGGGGTAGTTGGGACCCAGTACTTC. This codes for CASSPRTGGVVGTQYF.

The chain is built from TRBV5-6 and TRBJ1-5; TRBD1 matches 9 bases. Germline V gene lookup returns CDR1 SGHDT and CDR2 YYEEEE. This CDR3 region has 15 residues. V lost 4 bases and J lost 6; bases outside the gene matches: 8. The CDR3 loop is CASSLGQGILQPQHF. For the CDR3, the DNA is TGTGCCAGCAGCCTTGGACAGGGGATACTTCAGCCCCAGCATTTT.

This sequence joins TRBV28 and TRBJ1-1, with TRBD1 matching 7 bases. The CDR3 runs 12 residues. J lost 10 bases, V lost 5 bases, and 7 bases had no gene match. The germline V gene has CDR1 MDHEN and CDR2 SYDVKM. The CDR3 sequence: CASSPGQDLAFF. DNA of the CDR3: TGTGCCAGCAGTCCCGGACAGGATTTAGCTTTCTTT.

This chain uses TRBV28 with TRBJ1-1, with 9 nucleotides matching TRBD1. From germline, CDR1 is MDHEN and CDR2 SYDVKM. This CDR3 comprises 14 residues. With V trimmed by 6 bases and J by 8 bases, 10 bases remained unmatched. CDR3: CASSQTGGPQEAFF. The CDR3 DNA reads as TGTGCCAGCAGCCAAACAGGGGGCCCACAGGAAGCTTTCTTT. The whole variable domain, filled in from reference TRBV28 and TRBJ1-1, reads DVKVTQSSRYLVKRTGEKVFLECVQDMDHENMFWYRQDPGLGLRLIYFSYDVKMKEKGDIPEGYSVSREKKERFSLILESASTNQTSMYLCASSQTGGPQEAFFGQGTRLTVV.

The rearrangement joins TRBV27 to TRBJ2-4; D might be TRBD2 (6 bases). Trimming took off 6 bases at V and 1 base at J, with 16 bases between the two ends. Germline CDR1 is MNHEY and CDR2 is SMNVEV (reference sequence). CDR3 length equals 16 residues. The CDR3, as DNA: TGTGCCAGCAGCTCCCCCTGGGACTCGGCCAAAAACATTCAGTACTTC. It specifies CASSSPWDSAKNIQYF.

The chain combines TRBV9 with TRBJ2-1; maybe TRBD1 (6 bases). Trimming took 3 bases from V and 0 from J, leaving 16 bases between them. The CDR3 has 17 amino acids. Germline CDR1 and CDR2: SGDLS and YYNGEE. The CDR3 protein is CASSEGDAGSSYNEQFF. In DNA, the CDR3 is TGTGCCAGCAGCGAGGGGGATGCGGGTAGCTCCTACAATGAGCAGTTCTTC. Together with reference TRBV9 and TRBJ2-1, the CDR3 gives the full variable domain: DSGVTQTPKHLITATGQRVTLRCSPRSGDLSVYWYQQSLDQGLQFLIQYYNGEERAKGNILERFSAQQFPDLHSELNLSSLELGDSALYFCASSEGDAGSSYNEQFFGPGTRLTVL.

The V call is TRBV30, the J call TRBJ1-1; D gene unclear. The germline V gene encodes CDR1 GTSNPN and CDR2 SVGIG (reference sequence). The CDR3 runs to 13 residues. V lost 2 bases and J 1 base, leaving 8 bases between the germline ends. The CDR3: CAWSPGENTEAFF. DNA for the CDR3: TGTGCCTGGAGTCCCGGGGAGAACACTGAAGCTTTCTTT.

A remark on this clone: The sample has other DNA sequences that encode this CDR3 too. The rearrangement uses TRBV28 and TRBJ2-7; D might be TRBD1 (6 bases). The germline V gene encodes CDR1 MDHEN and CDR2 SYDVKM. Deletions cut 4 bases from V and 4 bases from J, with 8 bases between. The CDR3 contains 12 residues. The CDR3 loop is CASSSRGYEQYF. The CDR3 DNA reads TGTGCCAGCAGTTCCAGGGGTTACGAGCAGTACTTC.

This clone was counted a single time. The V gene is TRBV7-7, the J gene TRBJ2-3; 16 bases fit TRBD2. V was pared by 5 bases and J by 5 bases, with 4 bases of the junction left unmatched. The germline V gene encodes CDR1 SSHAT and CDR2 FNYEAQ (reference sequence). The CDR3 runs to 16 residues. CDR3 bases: TGTGCCAGCAGCCAGGGACTAGCGGGGGGGCAAGATACGCAGTATTTT. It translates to CASSQGLAGGQDTQYF.

The CDR3 region has the DNA TGTGCCAGCAGCCTCGGGACTAGCGGGGGCCCTGACACCGGGGAGCTGTTTTTT. Its protein is CASSLGTSGGPDTGELFF. This sequence joins TRBV7-9 and TRBJ2-2; the match to TRBD2 covers 14 bases. The trim removed 5 bases at V and 3 bases at J, leaving 8 bases unmatched. CDR3 size: 18 residues. Germline CDR1 SEHNR, CDR2 FQNEAQ (reference sequence).

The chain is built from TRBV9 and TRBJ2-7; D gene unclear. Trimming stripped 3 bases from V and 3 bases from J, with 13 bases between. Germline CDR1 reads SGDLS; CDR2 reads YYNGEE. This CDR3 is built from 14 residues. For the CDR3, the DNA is TGTGCCAGCAGCGGGAAAGGCGGTAACTACGAGCAGTACTTC. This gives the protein CASSGKGGNYEQYF.

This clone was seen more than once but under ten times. This CDR3 is CASSTVGGQKTQYF. CDR3 nucleotides: TGTGCCAGCAGCACCGTGGGGGGTCAAAAGACCCAGTACTTC. The chain combines TRBV5-6 with TRBJ2-5; TRBD2 might be the D (6 bases). The germline gives CDR1 SGHDT, CDR2 YYEEEE. The germline V and J ends were trimmed by 4 bases and 6 bases, with 16 bases remaining between them. The CDR3 contains 14 residues.

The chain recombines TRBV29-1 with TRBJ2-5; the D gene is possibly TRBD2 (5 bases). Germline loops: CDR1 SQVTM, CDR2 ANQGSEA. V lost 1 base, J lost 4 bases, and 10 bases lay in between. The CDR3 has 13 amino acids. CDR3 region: CSVEGLAGETQYF. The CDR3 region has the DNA TGCAGCGTTGAAGGGCTAGCAGGAGAGACCCAGTACTTC.

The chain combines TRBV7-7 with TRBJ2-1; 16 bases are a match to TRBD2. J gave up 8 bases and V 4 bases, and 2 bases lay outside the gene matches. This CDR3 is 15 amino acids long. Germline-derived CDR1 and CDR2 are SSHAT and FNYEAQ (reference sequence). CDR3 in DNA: TGTGCCAGCAGCTCGGGACTAGCGGGGGGGCATGAGCAGTTCTTC. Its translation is CASSSGLAGGHEQFF.

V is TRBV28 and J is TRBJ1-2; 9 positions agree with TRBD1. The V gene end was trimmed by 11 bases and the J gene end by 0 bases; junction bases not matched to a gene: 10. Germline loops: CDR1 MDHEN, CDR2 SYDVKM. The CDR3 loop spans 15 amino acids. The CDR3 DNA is TGTGCCCTCGGCGGACAGGGGACCACTAACTATGGCTACACCTTC. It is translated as CALGGQGTTNYGYTF.

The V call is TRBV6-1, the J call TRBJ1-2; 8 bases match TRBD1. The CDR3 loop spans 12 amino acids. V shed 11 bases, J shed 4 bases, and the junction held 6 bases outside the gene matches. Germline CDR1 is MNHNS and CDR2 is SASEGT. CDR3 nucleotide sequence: TGTGCCGGGACAGGTCCGACCTATGGCTACACCTTC. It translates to CAGTGPTYGYTF.

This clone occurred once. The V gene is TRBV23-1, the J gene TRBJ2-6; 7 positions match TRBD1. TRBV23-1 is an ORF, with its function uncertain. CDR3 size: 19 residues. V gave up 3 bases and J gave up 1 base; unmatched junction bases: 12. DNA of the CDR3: TGCGCCAGCAGTCAGAACCGAGGGACAGCCCTATCTGGGGCCAACGTCCTGACTTTC. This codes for CASSQNRGTALSGANVLTF.

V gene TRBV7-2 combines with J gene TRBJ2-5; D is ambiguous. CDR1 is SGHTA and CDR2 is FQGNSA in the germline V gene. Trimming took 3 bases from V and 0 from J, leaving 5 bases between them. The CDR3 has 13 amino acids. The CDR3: CASSFGDQETQYF. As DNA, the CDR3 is TGTGCCAGCAGCTTTGGAGACCAAGAGACCCAGTACTTC.

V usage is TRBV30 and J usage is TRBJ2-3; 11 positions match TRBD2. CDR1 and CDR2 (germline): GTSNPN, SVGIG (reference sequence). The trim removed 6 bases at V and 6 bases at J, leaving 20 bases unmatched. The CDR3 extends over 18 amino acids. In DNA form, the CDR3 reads TGTGCCTGCGAACCGGGACTAGCGGTGGAGAGGTCGCAGGATACGCAGTATTTT. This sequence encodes CACEPGLAVERSQDTQYF.